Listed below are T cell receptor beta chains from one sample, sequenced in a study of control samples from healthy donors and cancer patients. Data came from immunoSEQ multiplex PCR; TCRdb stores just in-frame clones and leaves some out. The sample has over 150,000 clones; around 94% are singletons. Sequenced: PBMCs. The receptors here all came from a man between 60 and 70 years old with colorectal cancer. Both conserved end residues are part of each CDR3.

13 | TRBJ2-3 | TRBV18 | CASSPDSTDTQYF
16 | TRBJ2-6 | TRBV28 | CASTSGGGPGANVLTF
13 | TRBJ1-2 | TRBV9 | CASSEGHFYGYTF
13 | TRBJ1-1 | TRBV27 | CASSNRANTEAFF
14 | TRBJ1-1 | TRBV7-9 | CAGVRDRAYSEAFF
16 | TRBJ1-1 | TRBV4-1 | CASSQELRNVATEAFF
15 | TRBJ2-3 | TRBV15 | CATSREGQGRDTQYF
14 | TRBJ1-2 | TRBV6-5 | CASSIKQGADGYTF
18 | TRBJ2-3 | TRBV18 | CASSPPGLAGARTDTQYF
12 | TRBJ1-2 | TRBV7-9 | CASSINRDGYTF
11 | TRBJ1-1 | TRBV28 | CASSWGTEAFF
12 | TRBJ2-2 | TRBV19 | CATARYTGELFF
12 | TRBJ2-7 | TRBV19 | CASSIEGGEQYF
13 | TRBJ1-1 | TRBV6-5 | CASSYFMNTEAFF
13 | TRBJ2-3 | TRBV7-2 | CASSFQGEDTQYF
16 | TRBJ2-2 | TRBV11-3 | CASSPKTGANTGELFF
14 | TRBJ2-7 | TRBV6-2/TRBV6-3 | CASSSRGEDYEQYF
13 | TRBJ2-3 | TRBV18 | CASSTTSTDTQYF
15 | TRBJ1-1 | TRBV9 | CASSAGTTGNTEAFF
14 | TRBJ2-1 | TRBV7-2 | CASSLAASYNEQFF
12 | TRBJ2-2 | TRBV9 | CASSVGFGELFF
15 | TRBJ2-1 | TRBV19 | CASSIGGGSYNEQFF
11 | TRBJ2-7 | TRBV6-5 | CASKVSYEQYF
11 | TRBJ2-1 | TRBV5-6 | CASKRENEQFF
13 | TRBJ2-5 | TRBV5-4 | CASSFPDQETQYF
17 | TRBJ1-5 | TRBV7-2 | CASSLASGRGLGQPQHF
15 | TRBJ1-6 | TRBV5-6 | CASSLDSLQNSPLHF
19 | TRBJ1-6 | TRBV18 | CASSPRGITESSYNSPLHF
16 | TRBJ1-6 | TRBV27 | CASSTGWGQLNSPLHF
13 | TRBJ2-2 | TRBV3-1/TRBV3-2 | CASSQDRGAELFF
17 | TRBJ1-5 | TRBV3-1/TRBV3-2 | CASSQDPTGFSNQPQHF
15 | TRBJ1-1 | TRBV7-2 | CAMAKQGGGNTEAFF
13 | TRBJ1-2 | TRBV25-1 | CASRSGIFYGYTF
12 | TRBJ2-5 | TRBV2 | CASSEESETQYF
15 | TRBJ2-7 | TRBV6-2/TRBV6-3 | CASSDSGTGDYEQYF
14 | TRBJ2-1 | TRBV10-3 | CAINSQGAANEQFF
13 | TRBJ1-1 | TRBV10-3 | CAISESDNTEAFF
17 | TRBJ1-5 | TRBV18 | CASSPLIDRGRGQPQHF
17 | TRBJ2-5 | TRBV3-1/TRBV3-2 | CASSQLLAGGPEETQYF
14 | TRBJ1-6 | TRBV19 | CASSEGVGNSPLHF
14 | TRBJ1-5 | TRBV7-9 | CASSFDLSNQPQHF
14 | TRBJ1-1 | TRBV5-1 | CASSRDRESGKAFF
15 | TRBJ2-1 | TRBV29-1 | CSVVPWTGGGNEQFF
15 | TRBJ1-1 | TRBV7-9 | CASSPSQGKNTEAFF
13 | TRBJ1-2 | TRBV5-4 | CASSSTGVYGYTF